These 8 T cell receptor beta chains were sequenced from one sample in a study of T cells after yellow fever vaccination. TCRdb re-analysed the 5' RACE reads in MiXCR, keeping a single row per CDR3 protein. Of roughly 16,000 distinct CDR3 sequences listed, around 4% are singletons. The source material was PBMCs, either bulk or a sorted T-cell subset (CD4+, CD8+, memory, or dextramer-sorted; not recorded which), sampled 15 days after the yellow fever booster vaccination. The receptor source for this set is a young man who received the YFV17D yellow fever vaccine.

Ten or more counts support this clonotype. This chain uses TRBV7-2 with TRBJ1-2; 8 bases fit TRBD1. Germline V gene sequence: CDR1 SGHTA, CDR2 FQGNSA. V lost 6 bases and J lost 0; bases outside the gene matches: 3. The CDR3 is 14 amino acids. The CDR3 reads CASSRDRTNYGYTF. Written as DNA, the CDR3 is TGTGCCAGCAGTCGGGACAGGACTAACTATGGCTACACCTTC.

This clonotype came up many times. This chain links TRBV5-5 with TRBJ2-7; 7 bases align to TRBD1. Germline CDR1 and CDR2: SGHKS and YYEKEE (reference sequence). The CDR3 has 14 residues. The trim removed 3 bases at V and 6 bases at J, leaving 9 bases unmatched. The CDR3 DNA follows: TGTGCCAGCAGCTCCTACAGGGGAAGTGGCGAGCAGTACTTC. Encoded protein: CASSSYRGSGEQYF.

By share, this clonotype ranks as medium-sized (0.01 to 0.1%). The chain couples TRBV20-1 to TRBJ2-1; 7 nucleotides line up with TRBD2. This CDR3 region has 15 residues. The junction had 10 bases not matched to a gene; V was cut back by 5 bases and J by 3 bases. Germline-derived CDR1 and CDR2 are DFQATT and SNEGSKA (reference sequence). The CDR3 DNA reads TGCAGTGCTCGGTGGGGGACTAATATCTACAATGAGCAGTTCTTC. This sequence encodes CSARWGTNIYNEQFF.

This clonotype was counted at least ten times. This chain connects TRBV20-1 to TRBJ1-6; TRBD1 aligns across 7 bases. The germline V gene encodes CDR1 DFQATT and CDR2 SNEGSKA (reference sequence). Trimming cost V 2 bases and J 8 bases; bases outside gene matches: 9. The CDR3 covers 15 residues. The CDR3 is CSARTSGTAYSPLHF. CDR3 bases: TGCAGTGCTAGAACTTCCGGGACAGCTTATTCACCCCTCCACTTT.

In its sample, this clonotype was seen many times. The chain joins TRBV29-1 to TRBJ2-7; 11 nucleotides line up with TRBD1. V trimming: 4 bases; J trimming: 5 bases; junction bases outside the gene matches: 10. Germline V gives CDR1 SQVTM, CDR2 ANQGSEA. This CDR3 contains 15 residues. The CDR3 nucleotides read TGCAGCGTTGGAGGGGCCGGGACAGGGGGGGACGAGCAGTACTTC. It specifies CSVGGAGTGGDEQYF.

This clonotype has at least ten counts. The CDR3: CASKWTGDSSYEQYF. CDR3 coding DNA: TGTGCCAGCAAATGGACAGGGGATAGTTCCTACGAGCAGTACTTC. The chain couples TRBV7-2 to TRBJ2-7; 9 bases line up with TRBD1. The V gene's germline CDR1 is SGHTA and CDR2 FQGNSA. CDR3 length: 15 residues. Unmatched junction bases numbered 8, after V lost 7 bases and J lost 1 base. The full variable domain, completed using reference TRBV7-2 and TRBJ2-7, is GAGVSQSPSNKVTEKGKDVELRCDPISGHTALYWYRQSLGQGLEFLIYFQGNSAPDKSGLPSDRFSAERTGGSVSTLTIQRTQQEDSAVYLCASKWTGDSSYEQYFGPGTRLTVT.

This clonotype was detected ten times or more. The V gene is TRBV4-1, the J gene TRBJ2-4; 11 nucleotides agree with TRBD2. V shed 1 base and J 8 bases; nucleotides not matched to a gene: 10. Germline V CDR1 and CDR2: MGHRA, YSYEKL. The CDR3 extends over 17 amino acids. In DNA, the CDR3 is TGCGCCAGCAGCCAAGCGGCTAGCGGGAGGCTAACGGACATTCAGTACTTC. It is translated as CASSQAASGRLTDIQYF.

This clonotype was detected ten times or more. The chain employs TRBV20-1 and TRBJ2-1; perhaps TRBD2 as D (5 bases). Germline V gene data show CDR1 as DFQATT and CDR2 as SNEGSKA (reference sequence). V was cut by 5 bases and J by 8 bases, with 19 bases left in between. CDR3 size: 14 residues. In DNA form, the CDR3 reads TGCAGTGCTCCTACCGGGGTGGGGAGAGATGAGCAGTTCTTC. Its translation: CSAPTGVGRDEQFF.